The clone carrying this T cell receptor (beta chain) was seen many times. Its matching antigen is unknown. At the DNA level, this CDR3 is encoded by other sequences in the same sample as well. MiXCR re-clonotyped the PCR reads for TCRdb. The sample lists under 60,000 clones, roughly a fifth seen once, with about 3.8% in the top ten. The sample comes from a study of metastatic and nonmetastatic thyroid tumors. Whole-study results and caveats: As reported, TCR beta diversity in blood and tumor was significantly higher in malignant thyroid tumors than in benign nodules.

Trimming at V came to 3 bases and at J to 5 bases, leaving 6 bases not matched to a gene. Germline loops: CDR1 SGDLS, CDR2 YYNGEE. The CDR3 sequence is 15 residues long. There were no patients who had received any treatment before thyroid surgery. The origin of this receptor is a male donor with papillary thyroid cancer or a benign thyroid nodule (not recorded which). Some clones in this sample may be carry-over from other donors' samples. What was sequenced was blood. The chain recombines TRBV9 with TRBJ2-3, with TRBD2 identical over 10 bases. CDR3 nucleotides: TGTGCCAGCAGCGCAAGACTAGCGGGCCAAGATACGCAGTATTTT. Residues: CASSARLAGQDTQYF.